This T cell receptor (beta chain) appears in the sequencing data of a study of OX40 agonist ivuxolimab in advanced cancers. Study outcomes and limitations: At 0.1 to 3.0 mg/kg, clonal expansion of CD4+ and CD8+ blood T cells had occurred by week 6.

Blood draws occurred at baseline, cycle 4 day 1, and cycle 7 day 1. Profiled with immunoSEQ multiplex PCR; TCRdb holds only in-frame clones, not every one. The data contain 40,000 to 50,000 clones, over 65% of them singletons. On this clone: Its antigen is not known.

The sequencing here drew on CD4+ or CD8+ T cells sorted from blood, taken in a trial of the OX40 agonist ivuxolimab. The clonotype was recovered from an adult with an advanced solid tumor such as melanoma, head and neck, liver or kidney cancer.

CDR3 residues: CASSYDFRGEQYF. Here the CDR3 DNA reads TGTGCCAGCAGTTACGATTTCAGGGGGGAGCAGTACTTC. The V and J genes are TRBV6-5 and TRBJ2-7; 7 nucleotides align to TRBD1. The CDR3 loop spans 13 amino acids. The V segment lost 2 bases and the J segment 7 bases; nucleotides outside the gene matches: 5. From germline, CDR1 is MNHEY and CDR2 SVGAGI.